This TCR beta chain is drawn from a study of T-cell reconstitution after alpha-beta-depleted transplantation in children. Using unique molecular identifiers, the investigators prepared the TCRbeta library. TCRdb ran MiXCR on the PCR reads and lists one entry per CDR3 protein. The table records about 900,000 distinct CDR3 sequences, around 30% of them present only once. Of note for this clonotype: The antigen is unknown.

The germline CDR1 and CDR2 sequences are SGHRS and YFSETQ. CDR3 length: 10 residues. The V end lost 2 bases, the J end lost 7 bases, and 0 bases lay between the germline ends. Study outcomes and limitations: Some patients owed their high day-60 TCRbeta diversity to surviving recipient T cells and thymic progenitors. T-cell counts and diversity were attributed mostly to newly produced T cells one year after transplant. Several hundred expanded graft clones reportedly were the source of alpha-beta T cells about two months after transplant.

This specimen consisted of PBMCs, mostly from graft donor cells, obtained 360 days after TCRalphabeta/CD19-depleted stem cell transplant. The TCR comes from a boy younger than two who had a stem cell transplant for SCID, so the T cells may come from the graft donor. This chain links TRBV5-1 with TRBJ1-4; D ambiguous. The CDR3 nucleotides are TGCGCCAGCAGCTTTGAAAAACTGTTTTTT. Amino acid sequence: CASSFEKLFF.